Following are 29 T cell receptor beta chains from one sample sequenced in a study of blood T cell repertoires in COVID-19 (TCRdb year 2020). Library generation was performed with the immunoSEQ multiplex PCR assay. The source is immuneACCESS, and TCRdb retained only in-frame sequences with V and J called. Part of the clones is not carried over; for the studies checked, unresolved V genes explain less than half of this, and the remainder is unexplained. A total of 190,000 or so clones appear in this sample, around 87% of them only once. The top ten clonotypes cover approximately 2.4% of the sample. Specimen: PBMCs or T cells enriched from blood (not recorded which). The receptors originated from a woman in her twenties or thirties who had recovered from COVID-19.

This clone was counted a few times. The chain has TRBV4-1 and TRBJ1-5; 7 positions match TRBD1. Germline CDR1 MGHRA, CDR2 YSYEKL. J lost 0 bases, V lost 1 base, and 12 bases had no gene match. The CDR3 contains 19 residues. CDR3 nucleotides: TGCGCCAGCAGCCAAGGGGGAGGACAGGTTGGATATAGCAATCAGCCCCAGCATTTT. As protein: CASSQGGGQVGYSNQPQHF.

The V and J genes are TRBV10-2 and TRBJ2-7, with no clear D. The V end lost 7 bases, the J end lost 4 bases, and 17 bases lay between the germline ends. CDR1 and CDR2 from the germline V gene are WSHSY and SAAADI. The CDR3 runs 14 residues. The CDR3 here is CASKPDGLLYEQYF. The CDR3 DNA reads TGCGCCAGCAAACCAGACGGCCTACTATACGAGCAGTACTTC.

The CDR3 DNA follows: TGTGCCAGCAGCTTGGACTCAATCGGGACAGCTAATGAAAAACTGTTTTTT. Its protein product is CASSLDSIGTANEKLFF. The V gene is TRBV7-2, the J gene TRBJ1-4; the match to TRBD1 covers 7 bases. The ends lost 3 bases at V and 3 bases at J; junction bases unmatched: 10. The CDR3 length is 17 residues. The germline CDR1 and CDR2 sequences are SGHTA and FQGNSA.

The chain recombines TRBV30 with TRBJ1-1; 7 bases fit TRBD1. J gave up 4 bases and V 3 bases, and 5 bases lay outside the gene matches. This CDR3 has 13 amino acids. Germline CDR1 is GTSNPN and CDR2 is SVGIG (reference sequence). CDR3 DNA sequence: TGTGCCTGGAGAGCTGACAGGGTCACTGAAGCTTTCTTT. Translation gives CAWRADRVTEAFF.

The chain is built from TRBV27 and TRBJ1-1, with D possibly being TRBD1 (5 bases). The V and J ends lost 2 bases and 1 base respectively, with 14 bases between them. CDR3 length equals 16 residues. Germline loops: CDR1 MNHEY, CDR2 SMNVEV (reference sequence). The CDR3: CASSLIADSQNTEAFF. CDR3 sequence (DNA): TGTGCCAGCAGTTTAATAGCCGACAGTCAGAACACTGAAGCTTTCTTT.

This clone was detected only once. The V call is TRBV15, the J call TRBJ2-2; TRBD2 matches at 7 bases. CDR3 length: 17 residues. V lost 2 bases and J lost 3; bases outside the gene matches: 9. CDR1 and CDR2 (germline): LNHNV, YYDKDF (reference sequence). The CDR3 reads CATSRTRGDLYTGELFF. CDR3 bases: TGTGCCACCAGCAGAACCCGGGGGGACTTATACACCGGGGAGCTGTTTTTT.

This sequence joins TRBV27 and TRBJ1-1; 9 bases match TRBD1. The trim removed 5 bases at V and 5 bases at J, leaving 9 bases unmatched. The V gene's germline CDR1 is MNHEY and CDR2 SMNVEV (reference sequence). This CDR3 is built from 15 residues. The chain's CDR3 is CASSVLGTGRTEAFF. The CDR3 nucleotides are TGTGCCAGCAGTGTCCTGGGGACAGGGCGGACTGAAGCTTTCTTT.

The rearrangement uses TRBV4-2 and TRBJ1-2; the D is unclear. Germline V gene lookup returns CDR1 LGHNA and CDR2 YNFKEQ. There are 17 residues in the CDR3. Trimming took 0 bases from V and 0 from J, leaving 14 bases between them. The CDR3 loop reads CASSQDSLRRANYGYTF. The CDR3 coding sequence is TGTGCCAGCAGCCAAGATTCATTAAGGAGAGCTAACTATGGCTACACCTTC.

This rearrangement joins TRBV7-2 to TRBJ2-3; D is perhaps TRBD2 (5 bases). V was shortened by 5 bases and J by 0 bases, with 12 bases between the two germline ends. This CDR3 comprises 15 residues. Germline lookup yields CDR1 SGHTA and CDR2 FQGNSA. This CDR3 is CASSPGEGSTDTQYF. The DNA of the CDR3 is TGTGCCAGCAGCCCCGGAGAGGGCAGCACAGATACGCAGTATTTT.

The chain links TRBV7-9 to TRBJ1-1, with 7 positions matching TRBD1. The CDR3 spans 15 residues. V gave up 1 base and J gave up 1 base; unmatched junction bases: 3. Germline V gene data show CDR1 as SEHNR and CDR2 as FQNEAQ (reference sequence). The DNA of the CDR3 is TGTGCCAGCAGCTTAGGGGGACAGCGGAACACTGAAGCTTTCTTT. It is translated as CASSLGGQRNTEAFF. The full variable domain, in which reference TRBV7-9 and TRBJ1-1 provide the parts outside the CDR3, is DTGVSQNPRHKITKRGQNVTFRCDPISEHNRLYWYRQTLGQGPEFLTYFQNEAQLEKSRLLSDRFSAERPKGSFSTLEIQRTEQGDSAMYLCASSLGGQRNTEAFFGQGTRLTVV.

J is TRBJ1-1 and V is TRBV13, with a weak D call TRBD1 (5 bases). This CDR3 spans 13 amino acids. The germline CDR1 and CDR2 sequences are PRHDT and FYEKMQ (reference sequence). V dropped 2 bases and J dropped 2 bases, with 6 bases sitting between them. CDR3 residues: CASSLRGNTEAFF. CDR3 nucleotides: TGTGCCAGCAGCTTAAGGGGAAACACTGAAGCTTTCTTT.

The CDR3 loop is CSARQVTEAFF. CDR3 nucleotide sequence: TGCAGTGCTCGACAGGTTACTGAAGCTTTCTTT. The rearrangement joins TRBV20-1 to TRBJ1-1; TRBD1 might be the D (6 bases). The germline V and J ends were trimmed by 5 bases and 5 bases, with 9 bases remaining between them. The CDR3 runs to 11 residues. CDR1 and CDR2 from the germline V gene are DFQATT and SNEGSKA (reference sequence).

This clone appeared once. This sequence joins TRBV7-3 and TRBJ2-1; 13 nucleotides match TRBD2. Per germline, CDR1 SGHTA and CDR2 FQGTGA. The CDR3 totals 16 residues. The trim removed 6 bases at V and 4 bases at J, leaving 6 bases unmatched. The CDR3 loop reads CASSQGLAGIYNEQFF. Here the CDR3 DNA reads TGTGCCAGCAGTCAGGGACTAGCGGGAATATACAATGAGCAGTTCTTC.

A single count supports this clone. DNA for the CDR3: TGTGCCAGCAGTTCCGGACTAGCGGGAGGTATCACCGGGGAGCTGTTTTTT. Translation: CASSSGLAGGITGELFF. The chain combines TRBV28 with TRBJ2-2, with 14 bases that match TRBD2. CDR1 MDHEN and CDR2 SYDVKM come from the germline V gene. Trimming at V came to 4 bases and at J to 4 bases, leaving 5 bases not matched to a gene. The length of the CDR3 is 17 residues. The full variable domain, in which reference TRBV28 and TRBJ2-2 provide the parts outside the CDR3, is DVKVTQSSRYLVKRTGEKVFLECVQDMDHENMFWYRQDPGLGLRLIYFSYDVKMKEKGDIPEGYSVSREKKERFSLILESASTNQTSMYLCASSSGLAGGITGELFFGEGSRLTVL.

The V and J genes are TRBV7-9 and TRBJ2-1; D call uncertain. V was clipped by 5 bases and J by 1 base, with 18 bases between them. Germline V CDR1 and CDR2: SEHNR, FQNEAQ (reference sequence). The CDR3 has 17 residues. The CDR3 spells CASSPKTLYGSYNEQFF. The CDR3, as DNA: TGTGCCAGCAGCCCGAAGACTCTTTACGGATCCTACAATGAGCAGTTCTTC.

This chain joins TRBV7-2 and TRBJ2-7; D unresolved. V gave up 0 bases and J gave up 0 bases, with 6 bases separating them. This CDR3 region has 14 residues. CDR1 and CDR2 from the germline V gene are SGHTA and FQGNSA. The CDR3 protein is CASSLAGFSYEQYF. The CDR3, as DNA: TGTGCCAGCAGCTTAGCCGGGTTCTCCTACGAGCAGTACTTC.

This chain connects TRBV5-6 to TRBJ2-3, with TRBD1 matching 9 bases. The junction had 8 bases not matched to a gene; V was cut back by 7 bases and J by 2 bases. The CDR3 has 15 amino acids. CDR1 is SGHDT and CDR2 is YYEEEE in the germline V gene. Here the CDR3 reads CASSTGGVYTDTQYF. The CDR3 bases are TGTGCCAGCTCGACAGGGGGTGTCTACACAGATACGCAGTATTTT. Looking up the rest from reference TRBV5-6 and TRBJ2-3 gives the full variable domain: DAGVTQSPTHLIKTRGQQVTLRCSPKSGHDTVSWYQQALGQGPQFIFQYYEEEERQRGNFPDRFSGHQFPNYSSELNVNALLLGDSALYLCASSTGGVYTDTQYFGPGTRLTVL.

V and J are TRBV5-1 and TRBJ1-1, with D unclear. Germline assignment: CDR1 SGHRS and CDR2 YFSETQ. V lost 5 bases to trimming and J lost 0 bases, with 8 bases between them. The CDR3 covers 13 residues. The CDR3 DNA reads as TGCGCCAGCAGAATTGGAGTGAACACTGAAGCTTTCTTT. Amino acid sequence: CASRIGVNTEAFF. The full variable domain, completed using reference TRBV5-1 and TRBJ1-1, is KAGVTQTPRYLIKTRGQQVTLSCSPISGHRSVSWYQQTPGQGLQFLFEYFSETQRNKGNFPGRFSGRQFSNSRSEMNVSTLELGDSALYLCASRIGVNTEAFFGQGTRLTVV.

V usage is TRBV7-9 and J usage is TRBJ1-5; 8 bases fit TRBD1. V was clipped by 8 bases and J by 7 bases; unmatched bases: 7. CDR1 SEHNR and CDR2 FQNEAQ come from the germline V gene (reference sequence). The CDR3 has 13 residues. The CDR3 reads CASGPGQGQPQHF. The CDR3 DNA reads as TGTGCCAGCGGCCCCGGACAGGGCCAGCCCCAGCATTTT.

The rearrangement links TRBV6-6 to TRBJ2-2; tentative D call: TRBD1 (8 bases). Per the germline V gene, CDR1 is MNHNY and CDR2 is SVGAGI (reference sequence). V lost 5 bases, J lost 4 bases, and 20 bases lay in between. The length of the CDR3 is 17 residues. The CDR3: CASSPERQGRGTGELFF. Here the CDR3 DNA reads TGTGCCAGCAGTCCGGAAAGACAGGGGAGGGGCACCGGGGAGCTGTTTTTT.

The chain carries TRBV27 and TRBJ1-2, with 7 bases aligning to TRBD1. From germline, CDR1 is MNHEY and CDR2 SMNVEV (reference sequence). The ends lost 3 bases at V and 3 bases at J; junction bases unmatched: 10. The CDR3 is 16 residues long. The CDR3 here is CASSFQGGRVDYGYTF. The CDR3 DNA sequence: TGTGCCAGCAGTTTCCAGGGGGGTAGGGTAGACTATGGCTACACCTTC.

The V gene is TRBV30, the J gene TRBJ2-7; the D is unclear. Trimming pared 0 bases from V and 12 bases from J, leaving 21 bases between. The CDR3 sequence is 14 residues long. Germline loops: CDR1 GTSNPN, CDR2 SVGIG (reference sequence). CDR3 coding DNA: TGTGCCTGGAGTGTTTTGGGCAGCTTCTGGGCGCGGTACTTC. Protein product: CAWSVLGSFWARYF.

This clone was counted a few times. The rearrangement joins TRBV11-3 to TRBJ1-3; D might be TRBD1 (6 bases). The CDR3 contains 16 residues. The germline V gene encodes CDR1 SGHNT and CDR2 YENEEA. Deletions cut 1 base from V and 6 bases from J, with 16 bases between. CDR3 sequence reads: CASSLGRRGSSNTIYF. In DNA, the CDR3 is TGTGCCAGCAGCTTAGGCCGCAGGGGATCTTCAAACACCATATATTTT.

This chain joins TRBV6-2 or TRBV6-3 and TRBJ2-2, with D possibly TRBD1 on 5 matching bases. The ends were cut back, 0 bases at V and 2 bases at J, with 19 bases in the middle. This CDR3 contains 19 residues. The germline gives CDR1 MNHEY, CDR2 SVGEGT. CDR3 in DNA: TGTGCCAGCAGTTACTCCTCCAACGCGAGCAGGGTTAACACCGGGGAGCTGTTTTTT. Protein sequence: CASSYSSNASRVNTGELFF.

This chain connects TRBV6-2 or TRBV6-3 to TRBJ1-3; no clear D gene. Germline V gives CDR1 MNHEY, CDR2 SVGEGT. V was shortened by 6 bases and J by 0 bases, with 12 bases between the two germline ends. The CDR3 length is 15 residues. DNA for the CDR3: TGTGCCAGCAGACCTCGAGACAACTCTGGAAACACCATATATTTT. Translation: CASRPRDNSGNTIYF.

The chain uses TRBV5-1 and TRBJ1-2, with a tentative D call TRBD1 (6 bases). There are 14 residues in the CDR3. V lost 3 bases and J 3 bases, leaving 12 bases between the germline ends. Germline lookup yields CDR1 SGHRS and CDR2 YFSETQ. For the CDR3, the DNA is TGCGCCAGCAGCTACAGGGTTTCGGACTATGGCTACACCTTC. Translated: CASSYRVSDYGYTF.

The chain joins TRBV6-5 to TRBJ1-2; a possible D gene is TRBD1 (6 bases). The length of the CDR3 is 15 residues. Trimming shortened V by 6 bases and J by 3 bases, and 17 bases separated the two germline ends. CDR1 and CDR2 from the germline V gene are MNHEY and SVGAGI. The CDR3 nucleotides read TGTGCCAGCAGCCCCACGAGGACAGAATACTATGGCTACACCTTC. It encodes CASSPTRTEYYGYTF.

The chain uses TRBV30 and TRBJ1-6; 7 bases are shared with TRBD1. Germline V CDR1 and CDR2: GTSNPN, SVGIG (reference sequence). V trimming: 8 bases; J trimming: 8 bases; junction bases outside the gene matches: 15. The CDR3 runs 15 residues. The CDR3 is CARKGRWQGDSPLHF. The CDR3 DNA reads as TGTGCCCGGAAGGGTAGGTGGCAGGGGGATTCACCCCTCCACTTT.

This chain links TRBV10-3 with TRBJ2-5, with 9 bases that match TRBD2. This CDR3 region has 15 residues. CDR1 is ENHRY and CDR2 is SYGVKD in the germline V gene. Trimming at V came to 3 bases and at J to 4 bases, leaving 6 bases not matched to a gene. CDR3 DNA sequence: TGTGCCATCAGTGAAGTGGCGGGGGGGCGAGAGACCCAGTACTTC. It is translated as CAISEVAGGRETQYF.